A selection of T cell receptor beta chains follows, all from one sample in a study of radiotherapy plus CTLA-4 blockade in lung cancer. This table comes from immunoSEQ multiplex PCR, and its TCRdb copy is limited to in-frame clones, with some not included. The data hold 12,000 to 15,000 clones, with about 70% observed a single time. The sequencing used peripheral blood, collected from a patient treated with radiotherapy plus ipilimumab. The receptors derive from a human donor with non-small cell lung cancer whose response to radiotherapy plus ipilimumab could not be evaluated. Both conserved end residues are part of each CDR3. The D gene is left open where the match is weak. Expanded clones get a size class; other rows say once, few or many, or leave the size out.

J gene: TRBJ2-3
D gene: .
clone size: .
V gene: TRBV28
CDR3 protein: CASSLGPAPGTDTQYF
CDR3 DNA: TGTGCCAGCAGTTTGGGGCCGGCCCCCGGCACAGATACGCAGTATTTT

J gene: TRBJ1-1
D gene: .
clone size: .
V gene: TRBV5-1
CDR3 protein: CASRATGNTEAFF
CDR3 DNA: TGCGCCAGCAGGGCCACAGGGAACACTGAAGCTTTCTTT

J gene: TRBJ2-7
D gene: TRBD1
clone size: .
V gene: TRBV11-3
CDR3 protein: CASSAGQGTPPYEQYF
CDR3 DNA: TGTGCCAGCAGCGCCGGACAGGGGACTCCTCCCTACGAGCAGTACTTC

J gene: TRBJ1-1
D gene: .
clone size: .
V gene: TRBV29-1
CDR3 protein: CSAEVAWNTEAFF
CDR3 DNA: TGCAGCGCCGAGGTAGCATGGAACACTGAAGCTTTCTTT

J gene: TRBJ2-7
D gene: .
clone size: .
V gene: TRBV2
CDR3 protein: CASSSGEREQYF
CDR3 DNA: TGTGCCAGCAGCTCCGGGGAGAGGGAGCAGTACTTC

J gene: TRBJ1-2
D gene: TRBD1
clone size: .
V gene: TRBV15
CDR3 protein: CATSIGGGPYGYTF
CDR3 DNA: TGTGCCACCAGCATCGGAGGGGGCCCATATGGCTACACCTTC

J gene: TRBJ1-2
D gene: .
clone size: .
V gene: TRBV5-6
CDR3 protein: CASSLRSYGYTF
CDR3 DNA: TGTGCCAGCAGCTTGCGCAGCTATGGCTACACCTTC

J gene: TRBJ1-1
D gene: TRBD1
clone size: .
V gene: TRBV29-1
CDR3 protein: CSVAHAGGLWNTEAFF
CDR3 DNA: TGCAGCGTTGCTCACGCAGGGGGCCTATGGAACACTGAAGCTTTCTTT

J gene: TRBJ1-1
D gene: .
clone size: few
V gene: TRBV19
CDR3 protein: CASSRVNTEAFF
CDR3 DNA: TGTGCCAGTAGTAGAGTAAACACTGAAGCTTTCTTT

J gene: TRBJ2-3
D gene: TRBD2
clone size: .
V gene: TRBV9
CDR3 protein: CASSVEGWGGDADTQYF
CDR3 DNA: TGTGCCAGCAGCGTAGAAGGGTGGGGGGGTGATGCAGATACGCAGTATTTT

J gene: TRBJ1-1
D gene: .
clone size: .
V gene: TRBV6-5
CDR3 protein: CASSYSDTNTEAFF
CDR3 DNA: TGTGCCAGCAGTTACTCGGACACGAACACTGAAGCTTTCTTT

J gene: TRBJ2-5
D gene: TRBD1
clone size: .
V gene: TRBV7-9
CDR3 protein: CASSLWDSQETQYF
CDR3 DNA: TGTGCCAGCAGCTTATGGGACAGCCAAGAGACCCAGTACTTC

J gene: TRBJ1-2
D gene: .
clone size: .
V gene: TRBV7-2
CDR3 protein: CASSVGLQRSYGYTF
CDR3 DNA: TGTGCCAGCAGTGTGGGACTTCAAAGGAGCTATGGCTACACCTTC

J gene: TRBJ1-6
D gene: .
clone size: .
V gene: TRBV30
CDR3 protein: CAWRAGEGSPLHF
CDR3 DNA: TGTGCCTGGAGAGCAGGGGAGGGGTCACCCCTCCACTTT

J gene: TRBJ2-3
D gene: TRBD2
clone size: .
V gene: TRBV7-7
CDR3 protein: CASSLGTSRTDTQYF
CDR3 DNA: TGTGCTAGCAGCTTAGGGACTAGCCGCACAGATACGCAGTATTTT

J gene: TRBJ2-1
D gene: TRBD1
clone size: .
V gene: TRBV27
CDR3 protein: CASSLGFGDRVYNEQFF
CDR3 DNA: TGTGCCAGCAGTTTAGGGTTTGGGGACAGGGTCTACAATGAGCAGTTCTTC

J gene: TRBJ1-1
D gene: .
clone size: medium-sized
V gene: TRBV10-3
CDR3 protein: CAISEGVNTEAFF
CDR3 DNA: TGTGCCATCAGTGAAGGGGTAAACACTGAAGCTTTCTTT

J gene: TRBJ1-2
D gene: .
clone size: .
V gene: TRBV20-1
CDR3 protein: CSAAGLYGYTF
CDR3 DNA: TGCAGTGCTGCAGGGCTGTATGGCTACACCTTC

J gene: TRBJ2-1
D gene: TRBD2
clone size: .
V gene: TRBV7-2
CDR3 protein: CASSPGLAGGLNEQFF
CDR3 DNA: TGTGCCAGCAGCCCCGGACTAGCGGGGGGGTTGAATGAGCAGTTCTTC

J gene: TRBJ2-2
D gene: TRBD1
clone size: .
V gene: TRBV5-1
CDR3 protein: CASRVQGAGELFF
CDR3 DNA: TGCGCCAGCCGAGTCCAGGGGGCCGGGGAGCTGTTTTTT

J gene: TRBJ2-3
D gene: TRBD2
clone size: .
V gene: TRBV10-3
CDR3 protein: CAISGSVSGVSDTQYF
CDR3 DNA: TGTGCCATCAGTGGGTCTGTTAGCGGGGTCTCAGATACGCAGTATTTT

J gene: TRBJ1-1
D gene: .
clone size: .
V gene: TRBV10-3
CDR3 protein: CAISRAGAGNTEAFF
CDR3 DNA: TGTGCCATCAGTCGGGCAGGGGCAGGGAACACTGAAGCTTTCTTT

J gene: TRBJ1-5
D gene: TRBD1
clone size: .
V gene: TRBV10-3
CDR3 protein: CAISENLGGADQPQHF
CDR3 DNA: TGTGCCATCAGTGAGAATTTAGGGGGCGCAGATCAGCCCCAGCATTTT

J gene: TRBJ2-3
D gene: TRBD1
clone size: few
V gene: TRBV6-1
CDR3 protein: CASSPGTGSDTQYF
CDR3 DNA: TGTGCCAGCAGTCCCGGGACAGGATCAGATACGCAGTATTTT

J gene: TRBJ2-3
D gene: .
clone size: .
V gene: TRBV28
CDR3 protein: CASEGQRTDTQYF
CDR3 DNA: TGTGCCAGTGAAGGACAGCGCACAGATACGCAGTATTTT

J gene: TRBJ1-4
D gene: .
clone size: once
V gene: TRBV19
CDR3 protein: CASSISTPTNEKLFF
CDR3 DNA: TGTGCCAGTAGTATCTCGACACCTACTAATGAAAAACTGTTTTTT

J gene: TRBJ1-1
D gene: .
clone size: .
V gene: TRBV29-1
CDR3 protein: CSGWETVTEAFF
CDR3 DNA: TGCAGCGGGTGGGAGACGGTCACTGAAGCTTTCTTT

J gene: TRBJ2-5
D gene: TRBD2
clone size: .
V gene: TRBV5-4
CDR3 protein: CASSSRTSGGIETQYF
CDR3 DNA: TGTGCCAGCAGCTCGAGGACTAGCGGGGGTATAGAGACCCAGTACTTC

J gene: TRBJ1-1
D gene: TRBD1
clone size: .
V gene: TRBV30
CDR3 protein: CAWSLGTGGTEAFF
CDR3 DNA: TGTGCCTGGAGTCTAGGGACAGGGGGCACTGAAGCTTTCTTT

J gene: TRBJ2-5
D gene: TRBD1
clone size: few
V gene: TRBV5-6
CDR3 protein: CASSLPGGYQETQYF
CDR3 DNA: TGTGCCAGCAGCTTACCAGGGGGCTACCAAGAGACCCAGTACTTC

J gene: TRBJ1-1
D gene: TRBD1
clone size: .
V gene: TRBV7-2
CDR3 protein: CASSFLRDRAFTEAFF
CDR3 DNA: TGTGCCAGCAGCTTTCTCCGGGACAGGGCCTTCACTGAAGCTTTCTTT

J gene: TRBJ1-1
D gene: .
clone size: .
V gene: TRBV5-1
CDR3 protein: CASSPTEKGVLTEAFF
CDR3 DNA: TGCGCCAGCAGCCCCACGGAAAAGGGGGTTTTGACTGAAGCTTTCTTT

J gene: TRBJ1-4
D gene: .
clone size: .
V gene: TRBV4-1
CDR3 protein: CASSRAGGEKLFF
CDR3 DNA: TGCGCCAGCAGCCGGGCGGGGGGCGAAAAACTGTTTTTT

J gene: TRBJ1-2
D gene: TRBD1
clone size: .
V gene: TRBV2
CDR3 protein: CTSRGGQNNYGYTF
CDR3 DNA: TGTACCAGCAGGGGGGGACAGAATAACTATGGCTACACCTTC

J gene: TRBJ2-5
D gene: .
clone size: once
V gene: TRBV5-1
CDR3 protein: CASSSRQANQETQYF
CDR3 DNA: TGCGCCAGCAGCTCTAGACAGGCGAACCAAGAGACCCAGTACTTC

J gene: TRBJ1-1
D gene: .
clone size: .
V gene: TRBV25-1
CDR3 protein: CASRDGGRAEAFF
CDR3 DNA: TGTGCCAGCAGAGACGGAGGACGGGCTGAAGCTTTCTTT

J gene: TRBJ2-4
D gene: TRBD1
clone size: .
V gene: TRBV7-9
CDR3 protein: CASSRRQGRNLAKNIQYF
CDR3 DNA: TGTGCCAGCAGCCGTCGACAGGGCCGAAATCTAGCCAAAAACATTCAGTACTTC

J gene: TRBJ1-4
D gene: .
clone size: few
V gene: TRBV21-1
CDR3 protein: CASSKANRVRQGAGEKLFF
CDR3 DNA: TGTGCCAGCAGCAAAGCGAATCGAGTTAGGCAGGGGGCTGGGGAAAAACTGTTTTTT

J gene: TRBJ1-1
D gene: .
clone size: .
V gene: TRBV5-6
CDR3 protein: CASSWGQGGTEAFF
CDR3 DNA: TGTGCCAGCAGCTGGGGCCAGGGAGGCACTGAAGCTTTCTTT

J gene: TRBJ2-7
D gene: .
clone size: .
V gene: TRBV18
CDR3 protein: CASSPSGSSYEQYF
CDR3 DNA: TGTGCCAGCTCACCCTCAGGGTCGTCATACGAGCAGTACTTC

J gene: TRBJ1-2
D gene: .
clone size: few
V gene: TRBV30
CDR3 protein: CAWGTANYGYTF
CDR3 DNA: TGTGCCTGGGGTACAGCTAACTATGGCTACACCTTC

J gene: TRBJ2-5
D gene: TRBD1
clone size: .
V gene: TRBV5-1
CDR3 protein: CASSLARGGEETQYF
CDR3 DNA: TGCGCCAGCAGCTTGGCCAGAGGGGGCGAGGAGACCCAGTACTTC

J gene: TRBJ1-4
D gene: .
clone size: .
V gene: TRBV5-4
CDR3 protein: CASSFFGASEKLFF
CDR3 DNA: TGTGCCAGCAGCTTCTTTGGGGCAAGTGAAAAACTGTTTTTT

J gene: TRBJ2-7
D gene: .
clone size: .
V gene: TRBV5-1
CDR3 protein: CASSALDLNRYEQYF
CDR3 DNA: TGCGCCAGCAGCGCCTTGGACTTGAACCGCTACGAGCAGTACTTC

J gene: TRBJ2-7
D gene: .
clone size: .
V gene: TRBV5-8
CDR3 protein: CASSRRGSSGYEQYF
CDR3 DNA: TGTGCCAGCAGCCGACGGGGGTCCTCGGGCTACGAGCAGTACTTC